These 9 T cell receptor beta chains share one sample of origin, sequenced in a study of T cell repertoires in cytomegalovirus infection. TCRdb fed the reads into MiXCR, producing one record per CDR3 protein. The table includes 300,000 or so distinct CDR3 sequences, around 9.6% detected once. What was sequenced was PBMCs. The source of these receptors is a human donor in good health (CMV status not recorded). Some clones in this sample may be carry-over from other donors' samples.

The J gene is TRBJ2-2, the V gene TRBV19; 10 nucleotides align to TRBD1. CDR1 LNHDA and CDR2 SQIVND come from the germline V gene (reference sequence). The J segment lost 1 base and the V segment lost 3 bases, leaving 8 bases of the junction unmatched. The CDR3 has 18 residues. Here the CDR3 reads CASSIGQGEALNTGELFF. The CDR3 nucleotides are TGTGCCAGTAGTATTGGACAGGGGGAGGCCTTGAACACCGGGGAGCTGTTTTTT.

This clonotype was seen more than once but under ten times. The CDR3, as DNA: TGCAGTGCTAACAGGGGGGTCAATGAGCAGTTCTTC. Amino acid sequence: CSANRGVNEQFF. The chain joins TRBV20-1 to TRBJ2-1, with 8 nucleotides matching TRBD1. The germline V gene encodes CDR1 DFQATT and CDR2 SNEGSKA (reference sequence). J lost 6 bases, V lost 4 bases, and 2 bases had no gene match. This CDR3 has 12 residues.

With respect to this clonotype: A much larger clone sits a single nucleotide away, making a read error possible. CDR3 sequence reads: CGASDRALAAFF. As DNA, the CDR3 is TGCGGTGCCTCGGACAGGGCCTTGGCAGCTTTCTTT. The V gene is TRBV20-1, the J gene TRBJ1-1, with 8 positions matching TRBD1. Per germline, CDR1 DFQATT and CDR2 SNEGSKA (reference sequence). The CDR3 sequence is 12 residues long.

Ten or more counts support this clonotype. The J gene is TRBJ2-7, the V gene TRBV6-1; no reliable D call. This CDR3 comprises 13 residues. With 3 bases removed from V and 2 bases from J, the gap between germline ends came to 8 bases. Germline V gene lookup returns CDR1 MNHNS and CDR2 SASEGT. CDR3: CASSEFTPYEQYV. CDR3 bases: TGTGCCAGCAGTGAGTTCACTCCCTACGAGCAGTACGTC.

This rearrangement joins TRBV7-9 to TRBJ2-2; maybe TRBD2 (6 bases). The CDR3 contains 16 residues. V was shortened by 4 bases and J by 1 base, with 13 bases between the two germline ends. CDR1 and CDR2 from the germline V gene are SEHNR and FQNEAQ (reference sequence). The CDR3 sequence: CASSSYSGLNTGELFF. CDR3 nucleotide sequence: TGTGCCAGCAGCTCCTATTCGGGACTGAACACCGGGGAGCTGTTTTTT. The entire variable domain, with the rest obtained from reference TRBV7-9 and TRBJ2-2, is as follows: DTGVSQNPRHKITKRGQNVTFRCDPISEHNRLYWYRQTLGQGPEFLTYFQNEAQLEKSRLLSDRFSAERPKGSFSTLEIQRTEQGDSAMYLCASSSYSGLNTGELFFGEGSRLTVL.

This clonotype was seen a handful of times. The J gene is TRBJ1-5, the V gene TRBV3-1; no reliable D call. The V gene lost 2 bases and the J gene lost 2 bases, with 10 bases spanning the gap. In germline, CDR1 is LGHDT, CDR2 YNNKEL (reference sequence). The CDR3 is made up of 15 amino acids. For the CDR3, the DNA is TGTGCCAGCAGCCAACGCCACGGGGGCAATCAGCCCCAGCATTTT. Amino acid sequence: CASSQRHGGNQPQHF.

The chain employs TRBV12-3 or TRBV12-4 and TRBJ2-2; 9 bases match TRBD2. Trimming removed 3 bases from V and 4 bases from J; junction bases left unmatched: 3. The CDR3 contains 15 residues. The DNA of the CDR3 is TGTGCCAGCAGTTTGTCGCGGGGGGGCACCGGGGAGCTGTTTTTT. Translating gives CASSLSRGGTGELFF.

This clonotype came up many times. The CDR3 nucleotides read TGTGCCAGCCGGGAGACAGGGCTAGATTCACCCCTCCACTTT. As protein: CASRETGLDSPLHF. The chain is built from TRBV25-1 and TRBJ1-6, with TRBD1 matching 7 bases. Germline trimming cut 8 bases from V and 8 bases from J; bases unmatched to any gene: 9. This CDR3 has 14 residues. Germline CDR1 is MGHDK and CDR2 is SYGVNS.

With regard to this clonotype: Relative to the germline gene, one junction end is altered; a read error may explain this. The chain uses TRBV4-3 and TRBJ1-1, with 8 bases fitting TRBD1. Germline CDR1 reads LGHNA; CDR2 reads YSLEER. The CDR3 has 16 residues. The CDR3 here is CASSQDPQGANAEAFF. DNA of the CDR3: TGCGCCAGCAGCCAAGATCCCCAGGGGGCGAACGCTGAAGCTTTCTTT.